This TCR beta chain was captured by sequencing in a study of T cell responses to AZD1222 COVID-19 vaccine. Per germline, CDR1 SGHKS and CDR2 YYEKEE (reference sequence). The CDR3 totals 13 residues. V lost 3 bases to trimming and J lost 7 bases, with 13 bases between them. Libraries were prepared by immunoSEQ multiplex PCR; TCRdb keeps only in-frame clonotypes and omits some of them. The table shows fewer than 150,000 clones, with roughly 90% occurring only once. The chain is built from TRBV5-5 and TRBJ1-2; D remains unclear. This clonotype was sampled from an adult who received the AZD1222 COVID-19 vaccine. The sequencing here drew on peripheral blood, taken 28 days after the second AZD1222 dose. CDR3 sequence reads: CASSYRAQPGYTF. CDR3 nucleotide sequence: TGTGCCAGCAGCTATAGGGCACAGCCTGGCTACACCTTC.